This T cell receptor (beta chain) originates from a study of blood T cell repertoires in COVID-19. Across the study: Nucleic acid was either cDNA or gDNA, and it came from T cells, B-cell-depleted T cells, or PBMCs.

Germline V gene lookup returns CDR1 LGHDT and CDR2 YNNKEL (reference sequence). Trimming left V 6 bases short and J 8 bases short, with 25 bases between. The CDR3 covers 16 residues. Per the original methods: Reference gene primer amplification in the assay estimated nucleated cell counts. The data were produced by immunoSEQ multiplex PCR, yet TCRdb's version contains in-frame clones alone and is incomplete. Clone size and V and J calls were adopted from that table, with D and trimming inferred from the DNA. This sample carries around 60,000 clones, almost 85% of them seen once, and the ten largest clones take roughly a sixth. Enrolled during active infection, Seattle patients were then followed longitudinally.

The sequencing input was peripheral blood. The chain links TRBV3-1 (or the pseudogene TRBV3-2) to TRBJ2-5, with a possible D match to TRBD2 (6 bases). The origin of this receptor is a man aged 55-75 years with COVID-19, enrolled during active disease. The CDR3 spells CASRFSGGGPKGTQYF. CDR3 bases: TGTGCCAGCAGATTCTCAGGCGGAGGGCCCAAAGGAACCCAGTACTTC.